This T cell receptor (beta chain) was retrieved from a study of cytomegalovirus exposure and HLA in healthy donors. Note on this clone: The antigen remains unidentified.

With 60 Vbeta and 13 Jbeta primers, the PCR was carried out. Per the original methods: About 12 million of tens of millions of unique TCR beta chains were shared, per a later count. Sequencing used immunoSEQ multiplex PCR; TCRdb keeps in-frame clones, though not all of them. D and trimming come from the DNA, and the V and J calls and clone size come from that table. The table lists fewer than 200,000 clones, almost 80% of them singletons. Study-wide results and limits: For TCR beta chains, V- and J-gene trimming was later linked to a missense DCLRE1C variant. The productive fraction for most TCR beta V segments was about 87% or about 30% in an earlier analysis.

The clonotype was recovered from a man aged 30 to 39 in good health and CMV-seronegative. The sample consisted of PBMCs.

The CDR3 bases are TGTGCCACCAGCAGAGGGTGGGGAGGCCAGAACACTGAAGCTTTCTTT. Its protein is CATSRGWGGQNTEAFF. The genes are TRBV15 and TRBJ1-1; no reliable D call. The CDR3 is 16 residues long. Trimming stripped 1 base from V and 1 base from J, with 13 bases between. Germline V gives CDR1 LNHNV, CDR2 YYDKDF (reference sequence). The complete variable domain, with remaining parts taken from reference TRBV15 and TRBJ1-1, reads DAMVIQNPRYQVTQFGKPVTLSCSQTLNHNVMYWYQQKSSQAPKLLFHYYDKDFNNEADTPDNFQSRRPNTSFCFLDIRSPGLGDTAMYLCATSRGWGGQNTEAFFGQGTRLTVV.